Sequencing of this T cell receptor beta chain was carried out in a study of T cells in Graves' hyperthyroidism and ophthalmopathy. General study results and limits: Classification by a 13 V-J model distinguished ophthalmopathy from stable hyperthyroidism.

As to this clonotype: Its antigen remains unidentified.

The CDR3 totals 16 residues. Trimming took off 0 bases at V and 6 bases at J, with 15 bases between the two ends. Per the germline V gene, CDR1 is SGDLS and CDR2 is YYNGEE. A patient was excluded if there was uncontrolled infection, other autoimmune disease, pregnancy or lactation. Amplification of TCR beta CDR3 regions was performed using RNA transcripts as template. A first-round RT-PCR of the TCR CDR3 used the HTBI primer set. TCRdb processed the multiplex PCR reads anew with MiXCR; each CDR3 protein has one entry. The sample has about 510,000 distinct CDR3 sequences; roughly 15% are singletons. The rearrangement joins TRBV9 to TRBJ2-2, with a tentative D call TRBD2 (5 bases). This TCR came from a woman between 35 and 50 years old with Graves' hyperthyroidism. Sequenced material: blood. The CDR3 DNA follows: TGTGCCAGCAGCGTAGCATTGAGGGATCTCGCCGGGGAGCTGTTTTTT. Protein product: CASSVALRDLAGELFF.